A single sample is the source of the 9 T cell receptor beta chains below, sequenced in a study of cytomegalovirus exposure and HLA in healthy donors. Primers: 60 Vbeta forward and 13 Jbeta reverse. Produced via immunoSEQ multiplex PCR; TCRdb's table is partial and in-frame only. Its table lists approximately 50,000 clones. The specimen sequenced was PBMCs. These receptor sequences come from a male donor in good health and CMV-seronegative.

The CDR3 reads CGAGAQGAIYGYTF. DNA of the CDR3: TGTGGGGCGGGGGCGCAGGGGGCTATTTATGGCTACACCTTC. This sequence joins TRBV5-4 and TRBJ1-2; 8 bases match TRBD1. CDR3 length: 14 amino acids. The germline V gene encodes CDR1 SGHNT and CDR2 YYREEE (reference sequence). The complete variable domain, with remaining parts taken from reference TRBV5-4 and TRBJ1-2, reads ETGVTQSPTHLIKTRGQQVTLRCSSQSGHNTVSWYQQALGQGPQFIFQYYREEENGRGNFPPRFSGLQFPNYSSELNVNALELDDSALYLCGAGAQGAIYGYTFGSGTRLTVV.

The chain combines TRBV9 with TRBJ2-2, with TRBD2 matching 8 bases. The germline gives CDR1 SGDLS, CDR2 YYNGEE. Trimming at V came to 0 bases and at J to 4 bases, leaving 11 bases not matched to a gene. There are 18 residues in the CDR3. The CDR3 reads CASSVVDARGGPTGELFF. DNA for the CDR3: TGTGCCAGCAGCGTAGTCGATGCCCGCGGGGGGCCCACCGGGGAGCTGTTTTTT.

This chain connects TRBV30 to TRBJ1-1; unclear D gene. The V end lost 4 bases, the J end lost 0 bases, and 12 bases lay between the germline ends. CDR1 is GTSNPN, CDR2 SVGIG, per germline (reference sequence). CDR3 length: 14 residues. CDR3 sequence: CAWTPGVLNTEAFF. Written as DNA, the CDR3 is TGTGCCTGGACCCCCGGAGTTTTGAACACTGAAGCTTTCTTT.

The rearrangement joins TRBV13 to TRBJ1-1; D remains unclear. CDR1 is PRHDT and CDR2 is FYEKMQ in the germline V gene (reference sequence). Between the trimmed V and J ends, which lost 2 bases and 6 bases, there was a span of 16 bases. The CDR3 length is 15 residues. Written as DNA, the CDR3 is TGTGCCAGCAGCTTATGGGGTCGAGGGTTCGCTGAAGCTTTCTTT. Protein: CASSLWGRGFAEAFF.

A note on this clone: The germline gene is not matched at one end of the junction; a read error may be the cause. Within the sample, other DNA sequences also encode this same CDR3. The V and J genes are TRBV5-4 and TRBJ1-6, with D unclear. Germline assignment: CDR1 SGHNT and CDR2 YYREEE (reference sequence). This CDR3 region has 15 residues. CDR3 in amino acids: CASSLGEAINSPLHF. The CDR3 nucleotides are TGTGCCAGCAGCTTGGGAGAAGCTATCAATTCACCCCTCCACTTC.

The gene calls are TRBV7-6 and TRBJ2-3; 8 positions agree with TRBD1. V lost 5 bases, J lost 4 bases, and 5 bases stayed unmatched. The CDR3 is made up of 14 amino acids. The germline V gene encodes CDR1 SGHVS and CDR2 FNYEAQ. CDR3 protein: CASSPDREADTQYF. As DNA, the CDR3 is TGTGCCAGCAGCCCGGACAGGGAAGCAGATACGCAGTATTTT.

CDR3 region: CASRPTASNQPQHF. The CDR3, as DNA: TGTGCCAGCAGACCGACAGCTAGCAATCAGCCCCAGCATTTT. The chain employs TRBV28 and TRBJ1-5; D perhaps matches TRBD1 (5 bases). Trimming left V 6 bases short and J 0 bases short, with 9 bases between. CDR3 length equals 14 residues. CDR1 and CDR2 from the germline V gene are MDHEN and SYDVKM.

This rearrangement joins TRBV30 to TRBJ1-5, with D possibly matching TRBD1 (5 bases). The CDR3 length is 14 residues. The germline V gene encodes CDR1 GTSNPN and CDR2 SVGIG (reference sequence). Between the trimmed V and J ends, which lost 6 bases and 4 bases, there was a span of 16 bases. The CDR3 loop reads CACRPGLWNQPQHF. CDR3 DNA sequence: TGTGCCTGCCGGCCGGGACTTTGGAATCAGCCCCAGCATTTT.

The chain carries TRBV20-1 and TRBJ1-3; D is ambiguous. The CDR3 sequence is 11 residues long. Germline V gene data show CDR1 as DFQATT and CDR2 as SNEGSKA (reference sequence). Trimming pared 6 bases from V and 8 bases from J, leaving 11 bases between. CDR3 coding DNA: TGCAGTGCGGCGGCCGGGGACACCATATATTTT. It specifies CSAAAGDTIYF.